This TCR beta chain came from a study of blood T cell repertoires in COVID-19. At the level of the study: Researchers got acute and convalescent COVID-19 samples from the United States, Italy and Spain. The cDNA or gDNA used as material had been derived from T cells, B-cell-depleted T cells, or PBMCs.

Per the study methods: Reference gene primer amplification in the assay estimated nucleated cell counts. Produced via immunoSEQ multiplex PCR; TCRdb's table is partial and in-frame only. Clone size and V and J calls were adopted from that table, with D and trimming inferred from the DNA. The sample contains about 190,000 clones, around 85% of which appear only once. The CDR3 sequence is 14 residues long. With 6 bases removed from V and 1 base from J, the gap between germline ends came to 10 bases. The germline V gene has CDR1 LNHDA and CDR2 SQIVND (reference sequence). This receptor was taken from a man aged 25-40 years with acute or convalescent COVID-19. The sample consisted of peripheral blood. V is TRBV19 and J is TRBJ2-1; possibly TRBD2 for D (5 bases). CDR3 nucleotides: TGTGCCAGTAGGGCTAGCAGTTCCTACAATGAGCAGTTCTTC. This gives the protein CASRASSSYNEQFF.